Below are 2 T cell receptor beta chains sequenced from a single sample in a study of shared clonotypes between healthy human individuals. Method: immunoSEQ multiplex PCR; TCRdb's copy keeps in-frame clones and lacks some. The sample has approximately 110,000 clones; about 62% are singletons. Sequenced sample: memory CD8+ T cells sorted from blood. Subset: CD45RO+ cells pooled with CCR7-negative TemRA cells. Receptors originate from a young woman in good health.

The chain combines TRBV27 with TRBJ2-7; no reliable D call. The CDR3 length is 13 residues. Germline lookup yields CDR1 MNHEY and CDR2 SMNVEV (reference sequence). V was clipped by 3 bases and J by 1 base, with 7 bases between them. The CDR3 reads CASSLGKSYEQYF. CDR3 coding DNA: TGTGCCAGCAGTTTGGGCAAATCCTACGAGCAGTACTTC.

This clone was counted once. The V call is TRBV28, the J call TRBJ2-1, with 9 bases that match TRBD2. Germline V CDR1 and CDR2: MDHEN, SYDVKM. This CDR3 is built from 15 residues. V was pared by 3 bases and J by 5 bases, with 5 bases of the junction left unmatched. This CDR3 reads CASSFPSGDDNEQFF. CDR3 DNA sequence: TGTGCCAGCAGTTTTCCTAGCGGGGACGACAATGAGCAGTTCTTC.